This T cell receptor beta chain was identified during a study of blood T cell repertoires in COVID-19 (TCRdb year 2020). Concerning the study at large: Collaborator samples came from the United States, Italy and Spain and covered acute and convalescent phases of COVID-19. The sample metadata nearly always contained a de-identified subject ID, COVID-19 status, age in years and sex. The repertoires were released in a freely available public database meant as a resource for research on the immune response to SARS-CoV-2. The dataset comprised deeply sampled blood TCRbeta repertoires from subjects exposed to, actively infected with, or recovered from COVID-19. Samples were obtained from the ongoing ImmuneRACE study (first 160 participants) and from 1,200 or so subjects provided by 6 global collaborators. HLA class I and class II types, where available, came from metadata supplied by the sample provider rather than from assay-based typing. The material from the prospective study consisted of cDNA or gDNA derived from T cells, B-cell-depleted T cells, or PBMCs.

On the study overall, not on this receptor specifically: Clinical and demographic metadata were provided uncurated, with the amount varying by source and participant.

TCRbeta CDR3 regions were amplified from genomic DNA using the immunoSEQ Assay, a bias-controlled multiplex PCR. Per the original workflow: Within the assay, amplification of reference gene primers was used to estimate how many nucleated cells each sample contained. To quantify the absolute abundance of each unique TCRbeta CDR3 rearrangement, sequence reads were collapsed and filtered. For each sample, productive Simpson clonality was calculated by taking the square root of Simpson's diversity index across productive rearrangements. The table comes from immuneACCESS by way of TCRdb, which keeps in-frame sequences with V and J called. Part of the clones is missing from these tables; in studies checked, under half for an unresolved V gene and the rest for unknown reasons. V and J calls and clone size are as listed in that table; D and trimming were resolved from the DNA. For this sample the table gives roughly 290,000 clones, of which roughly four fifths were detected only once. The top ten constitute 15% to 18% of the sample.

From the germline V gene (reference sequence), CDR1 is GTSNPN and CDR2 is SVGIG. The CDR3 runs 14 amino acids, cysteine and phenylalanine included. Only the CDR3 part of the read is kept: 42 bases, read in frame from the first base. A distance of 10 bases separates the germline ends of V and J, which lose 2 bases and 5 bases respectively. One collaborating source in Seattle enrolled patients while the patients were actively infected and followed the patients over time throughout the course of disease. Collaborating institutions collected whole blood in K2EDTA tubes following their own protocols. For TCRbeta analysis, collaborators shipped samples as frozen whole blood, isolated PBMCs, or DNA extracted from either of those sample types. On this clone itself: This receptor's antigen is unknown. Within one base of it there is no much larger clone, and no base qualities were kept.

The source is a person aged 70 to 80 with COVID-19, enrolled during active disease. In this chain, TRBV30 is recombined with TRBJ1-6; the D segment could be TRBD1, given 5 matching bases. Source material: peripheral blood. The CDR3 is CAWSTGTDNSPLHF. In nucleotide form, the sequence is TGTGCCTGGAGTACTGGGACTGATAATTCACCCCTCCACTTT.